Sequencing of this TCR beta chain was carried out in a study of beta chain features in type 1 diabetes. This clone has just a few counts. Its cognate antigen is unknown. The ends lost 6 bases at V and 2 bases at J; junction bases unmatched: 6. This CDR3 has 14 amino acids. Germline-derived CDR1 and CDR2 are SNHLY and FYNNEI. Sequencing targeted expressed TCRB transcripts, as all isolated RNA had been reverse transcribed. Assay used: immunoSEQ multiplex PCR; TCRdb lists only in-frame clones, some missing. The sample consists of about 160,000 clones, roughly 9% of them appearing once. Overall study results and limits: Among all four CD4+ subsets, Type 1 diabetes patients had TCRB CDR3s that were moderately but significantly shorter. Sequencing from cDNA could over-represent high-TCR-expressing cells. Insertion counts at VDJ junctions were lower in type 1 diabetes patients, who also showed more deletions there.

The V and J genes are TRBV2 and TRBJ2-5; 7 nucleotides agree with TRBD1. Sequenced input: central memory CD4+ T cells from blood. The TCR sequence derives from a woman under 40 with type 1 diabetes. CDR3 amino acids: CASRSGQNQETQYF. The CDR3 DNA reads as TGTGCCAGCAGATCGGGACAGAATCAAGAGACCCAGTACTTC. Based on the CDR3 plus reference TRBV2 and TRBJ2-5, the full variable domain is EPEVTQTPSHQVTQMGQEVILRCVPISNHLYFYWYRQILGQKVEFLVSFYNNEISEKSEIFDDQFSVERPDGSNFTLKIRSTKLEDSAMYFCASRSGQNQETQYFGPGTRLLVL.